Shown below are 28 T cell receptor beta chains from a single sample sequenced in a study of response to subunit inactivated influenza vaccine (dated by TCRdb to about 2018). Libraries were prepared through RT-PCR. TCRdb names Illumina HiSeq 2500 as the instrument used. In TCRdb, the public reads were trimmed at Q25 with fastp and aligned with MiXCR, with productive beta chains retained. CDR3 protein sequences are deduplicated, and each keeps its most common genes and DNA. This sample comprises about 190,000 distinct CDR3 sequences, 14% of them detected only once. About a quarter of the sample goes to the ten largest clones. The material was CD8+ T cells sorted from PBMCs, obtained around 5 days after vaccination. These receptors came from a man aged 45-65 years who received an inactivated influenza vaccine. Donor details come from another sample of the same person, matched by shared clones.

This sequence joins TRBV20-1 and TRBJ2-7; the D gene could be TRBD1 or TRBD2 (6 bases each). The CDR3 has 14 residues. Trimming took off 0 bases at V and 3 bases at J, with 12 bases between the two ends. Germline V gene data show CDR1 as DFQATT and CDR2 as SNEGSKA (reference sequence). CDR3 sequence reads: CSARDKGGLYEQYF. CDR3 bases: TGCAGTGCTAGAGATAAGGGGGGACTCTACGAGCAGTACTTC.

This clonotype was counted a few times. V is TRBV6-1 and J is TRBJ2-2, with D possibly being TRBD1 (6 bases). The V end was cut by 7 bases, the J end by 2 bases, with 14 bases between. The germline V gene encodes CDR1 MNHNS and CDR2 SASEGT. The length of the CDR3 is 15 residues. As DNA, the CDR3 is TGTGCCAGCAAATATGACAGGCTAAACACCGGGGAGCTGTTTTTT. Amino acids: CASKYDRLNTGELFF.

This chain links TRBV6-5 with TRBJ2-7; perhaps TRBD2 as D (5 bases). CDR3 length equals 15 residues. V was trimmed by 0 bases and J by 6 bases, leaving 15 bases between them. Per germline, CDR1 MNHEY and CDR2 SVGAGI. CDR3 in amino acids: CASSYSITGKGEQYF. The CDR3 bases are TGTGCCAGCAGTTACTCGATTACCGGGAAGGGCGAGCAGTACTTC.

This clonotype was seen a handful of times. V gene TRBV4-3 combines with J gene TRBJ1-2; D ambiguous. The V gene lost 0 bases and the J gene lost 4 bases, with 15 bases spanning the gap. CDR1 is LGHNA and CDR2 is YSLEER in the germline V gene. CDR3 size: 16 residues. CDR3 residues: CASSQDKSRVFYGYTF. In DNA form, the CDR3 reads TGCGCCAGCAGCCAAGATAAATCACGGGTTTTCTATGGCTACACCTTC.

The J gene is TRBJ1-2, the V gene TRBV29-1; 11 nucleotides align to TRBD1. V lost 6 bases and J lost 6; bases outside the gene matches: 12. Germline V lookup: CDR1 SQVTM, CDR2 ANQGSEA. The CDR3 is made up of 15 amino acids. CDR3: CSVLGHRTGGNGYTF. DNA of the CDR3: TGCAGCGTCCTGGGGCACAGGACAGGGGGCAATGGCTACACCTTC.

The V call is TRBV11-2, the J call TRBJ2-1; no clear D. V dropped 3 bases and J dropped 10 bases, with 10 bases sitting between them. The CDR3 consists of 12 residues. CDR1 is SGHAT and CDR2 is FQNNGV in the germline V gene. CDR3 coding DNA: TGTGCCAGCAGCTTCCTCCCTCACGAGCAGTTCTTC. Residues: CASSFLPHEQFF.

The rearrangement links TRBV7-2 to TRBJ2-1; 11 nucleotides line up with TRBD1. The CDR3 extends over 15 amino acids. Germline V gene sequence: CDR1 SGHTA, CDR2 FQGNSA. The J segment lost 9 bases and the V segment lost 4 bases, leaving 8 bases of the junction unmatched. The CDR3 sequence is CASSYPGQGVGEQFF. The DNA for the CDR3 is TGTGCCAGCAGCTACCCGGGACAGGGGGTGGGTGAGCAGTTCTTC.

The V call is TRBV7-9, the J call TRBJ2-3; TRBD2 aligns across 8 bases. V lost 8 bases to trimming and J lost 1 base; unmatched junction nucleotides: 14. The CDR3 runs 17 residues. Per germline, CDR1 SEHNR and CDR2 FQNEAQ (reference sequence). CDR3 bases: TGTGCCAGCGGCGAAGCTTTAGGTAGCGGGGGCACAGATACGCAGTATTTT. Translating it yields CASGEALGSGGTDTQYF.

This clonotype was seen many times. The chain joins TRBV25-1 to TRBJ2-1, with TRBD2 matching 13 bases. The V and J ends lost 2 bases and 5 bases, in that order; junction bases with no gene match: 0. CDR1 is MGHDK and CDR2 is SYGVNS in the germline V gene. This CDR3 is built from 15 residues. CDR3 sequence (DNA): TGTGCCAGCAGTGAAGGACTAGCGGGGGACAATGAGCAGTTCTTC. This sequence encodes CASSEGLAGDNEQFF.

The chain recombines TRBV18 with TRBJ2-5, with TRBD2 matching 11 bases. This CDR3 is built from 18 residues. The junction had 11 bases not matched to a gene; V was cut back by 3 bases and J by 2 bases. In germline, CDR1 is KGHSH, CDR2 LQKENI. Here the CDR3 reads CASSPILAGVQSQETQYF. CDR3 coding DNA: TGTGCCAGCTCACCGATACTAGCGGGAGTCCAGTCACAAGAGACCCAGTACTTC.

This clonotype turned up a few times. The rearrangement links TRBV28 to TRBJ2-7; D not resolved. CDR1 is MDHEN and CDR2 is SYDVKM in the germline V gene. CDR3 length equals 14 residues. V dropped 10 bases and J dropped 0 bases, with 16 bases sitting between them. The CDR3 coding sequence is TGTGCCACCACCATCCTAGGCATCTCCTACGAGCAGTACTTC. Translation: CATTILGISYEQYF. Based on the CDR3 plus reference TRBV28 and TRBJ2-7, the full variable domain is DVKVTQSSRYLVKRTGEKVFLECVQDMDHENMFWYRQDPGLGLRLIYFSYDVKMKEKGDIPEGYSVSREKKERFSLILESASTNQTSMYLCATTILGISYEQYFGPGTRLTVT.

This clonotype has a handful of counts. J is TRBJ1-4 and V is TRBV9; D possibly corresponds to TRBD1 (5 bases). The V gene's germline CDR1 is SGDLS and CDR2 YYNGEE. Trimming shortened V by 0 bases and J by 3 bases, and 9 bases separated the two germline ends. This CDR3 spans 15 amino acids. The chain's CDR3 is CASSVDGGANEKLFF. CDR3 nucleotide sequence: TGTGCCAGCAGCGTAGATGGGGGAGCTAATGAAAAACTGTTTTTT.

V and J are TRBV30 and TRBJ2-7; tentatively, D is TRBD1 (6 bases). V shed 1 base and J shed 5 bases, with 15 bases lying between them. The CDR3 is made up of 14 amino acids. In germline, CDR1 is GTSNPN, CDR2 SVGIG (reference sequence). The CDR3: CAWSDVGRGHEQYF. DNA of the CDR3: TGTGCCTGGAGTGATGTAGGCAGGGGCCACGAGCAGTACTTC.

This clonotype has more than one count but fewer than ten. This chain joins TRBV7-9 and TRBJ2-1; no definite D call. Trimming cost V 4 bases and J 3 bases, with 13 bases left between them. This CDR3 is built from 15 residues. CDR1 is SEHNR and CDR2 is FQNEAQ in the germline V gene (reference sequence). In DNA, the CDR3 is TGTGCCAGCAGCTCATACCAGTCTGGCTACAATGAGCAGTTCTTC. Translated: CASSSYQSGYNEQFF.

This clonotype turned up a few times. This chain joins TRBV3-1 and TRBJ2-5; the D is unclear. The CDR3 has 16 residues. CDR1 is LGHDT, CDR2 YNNKEL, per germline (reference sequence). V lost 0 bases and J lost 0, with 11 bases in between. Here the CDR3 DNA reads TGTGCCAGCAGCCAAGATCGGAGAGACTACCAAGAGACCCAGTACTTC. The encoded protein is CASSQDRRDYQETQYF.

This clonotype turned up a few times. The chain carries TRBV5-1 and TRBJ2-1; D is possibly TRBD1 (6 bases). This CDR3 has 15 residues. The germline V gene encodes CDR1 SGHRS and CDR2 YFSETQ. V was clipped by 8 bases and J by 1 base, with 16 bases between them. DNA for the CDR3: TGCGCCAGTAGCCTGGGACATAGATCCTACAATGAGCAGTTCTTC. Its protein product is CASSLGHRSYNEQFF.

This clonotype was counted only a few times. V gene TRBV4-1 combines with J gene TRBJ1-1; 7 bases match TRBD1. Losses at the gene ends were 3 bases for V and 0 bases for J; bases not matched to a gene: 10. Germline values: CDR1 MGHRA, CDR2 YSYEKL. CDR3 size: 17 residues. CDR3 DNA sequence: TGCGCCAGCAGCCATCGGGCAGGGGGTATCATGAACACTGAAGCTTTCTTT. It specifies CASSHRAGGIMNTEAFF.

The rearrangement uses TRBV7-2 and TRBJ1-6; D is unclear. V lost 1 base, J lost 4 bases, and 14 bases lay in between. Germline CDR1 SGHTA, CDR2 FQGNSA. The CDR3 runs to 17 residues. CDR3 protein: CASSLGTELGYNSPLHF. The CDR3, as DNA: TGTGCCAGCAGCTTAGGGACTGAACTGGGGTATAATTCACCCCTCCACTTT. Filled out from reference TRBV7-2 and TRBJ1-6, the complete variable domain reads GAGVSQSPSNKVTEKGKDVELRCDPISGHTALYWYRQSLGQGLEFLIYFQGNSAPDKSGLPSDRFSAERTGGSVSTLTIQRTQQEDSAVYLCASSLGTELGYNSPLHFGNGTRLTVT.

This clonotype was found a few times. V usage is TRBV5-5 and J usage is TRBJ1-2; 10 bases match TRBD1. Unmatched junction bases numbered 3, after V lost 3 bases and J lost 4 bases. This CDR3 contains 14 residues. Per germline, CDR1 SGHKS and CDR2 YYEKEE (reference sequence). Written as DNA, the CDR3 is TGTGCCAGCAGCTCCGGGACAGGGGCCTATGGCTACACCTTC. Amino acid sequence: CASSSGTGAYGYTF.

There are a few counts of this clonotype. The V call is TRBV27, the J call TRBJ1-2; no clear D gene. CDR1 and CDR2 from the germline V gene are MNHEY and SMNVEV (reference sequence). The CDR3 is made up of 13 amino acids. V was trimmed by 0 bases and J by 8 bases, leaving 10 bases between them. The CDR3 DNA is TGTGCCAGCAGTTTATCGGGGTCCCTAGGCTACACCTTC. Translating gives CASSLSGSLGYTF.

With respect to this clonotype: A junction boundary mismatches the germline segment, possibly from a read error. The rearrangement uses TRBV9 and TRBJ2-1; TRBD1 might be the D (6 bases). Looked up from germline, CDR1 is SGDLS and CDR2 is YYNGEE. The CDR3 spans 13 residues. CDR3: CACSVGTYNEQFF. The CDR3 coding sequence is TGTGCCTGCAGCGTCGGGACATACAATGAGCAGTTCTTC.

This clonotype was seen more than once but under ten times. This chain links TRBV30 with TRBJ2-2; D possibly corresponds to TRBD2 (5 bases). CDR1 is GTSNPN, CDR2 SVGIG, per germline (reference sequence). V lost 1 base and J 6 bases, leaving 15 bases between the germline ends. CDR3 length equals 15 residues. The CDR3 sequence: CAWSEPRVEAGELFF. Here the CDR3 DNA reads TGTGCCTGGAGTGAGCCGAGGGTGGAAGCCGGGGAGCTGTTTTTT. Looking up the rest from reference TRBV30 and TRBJ2-2 gives the full variable domain: SQTIHQWPATLVQPVGSPLSLECTVEGTSNPNLYWYRQAAGRGLQLLFYSVGIGQISSEVPQNLSASRPQDRQFILSSKKLLLSDSGFYLCAWSEPRVEAGELFFGEGSRLTVL.

This clonotype was seen more than once but under ten times. This chain uses TRBV4-2 with TRBJ2-3; D uncertain. The germline V and J ends were trimmed by 4 bases and 0 bases, with 11 bases remaining between them. The germline V gene has CDR1 LGHNA and CDR2 YNFKEQ. The CDR3 sequence is 15 residues long. CDR3 sequence: CASSPRTLSTDTQYF. As DNA, the CDR3 is TGTGCCAGCAGCCCAAGGACCCTGAGCACAGATACGCAGTATTTT.

This clonotype was detected only a few times. The CDR3 DNA follows: TGTGCCAGCAGCGTAGGGGGGGGGCCGAAAAATGAGCAGTTCTTC. As protein: CASSVGGGPKNEQFF. The chain has TRBV9 and TRBJ2-1; D might be TRBD2 (7 bases). The CDR3 runs to 15 residues. Deletions cut 0 bases from V and 7 bases from J, with 14 bases between. Per germline, CDR1 SGDLS and CDR2 YYNGEE.

This clonotype was counted only a few times. This chain links TRBV12-3 or TRBV12-4 with TRBJ1-2; 7 nucleotides line up with TRBD1. This CDR3 comprises 13 residues. Losses at the gene ends were 3 bases for V and 4 bases for J; bases not matched to a gene: 2. CDR3 amino acids: CASSFRQGYGYTF. The CDR3 coding sequence is TGTGCCAGCAGTTTCAGACAGGGCTATGGCTACACCTTC.

This clonotype was detected only a few times. V gene TRBV29-1 combines with J gene TRBJ2-1, with TRBD2 matching 7 bases. Germline V gives CDR1 SQVTM, CDR2 ANQGSEA. The CDR3 has 15 amino acids. V shed 6 bases, J shed 3 bases, and the junction held 11 bases outside the gene matches. The CDR3 nucleotides read TGCAGCGTGCCTCCGGGCGGGAGCAACTACAATGAGCAGTTCTTC. Translated: CSVPPGGSNYNEQFF.

This clonotype appeared a few times. The chain joins TRBV14 to TRBJ2-4, with TRBD1 matching over 8 bases. The CDR3 covers 15 residues. Trimming removed 3 bases from V and 9 bases from J; junction bases left unmatched: 10. Per the germline V gene, CDR1 is SGHDN and CDR2 is FVKESK. The CDR3 DNA is TGTGCCAGCAGCCACACAGGGGGAATGCGCGCCATTCAGTACTTC. Translated: CASSHTGGMRAIQYF.

A few counts support this clonotype. This rearrangement joins TRBV7-8 to TRBJ2-5; D is possibly TRBD2 (6 bases). Germline V gene data show CDR1 as SGHVS and CDR2 as FQNEAQ. V gave up 3 bases and J gave up 2 bases, with 16 bases separating them. CDR3 length: 16 residues. In nucleotides, the CDR3 is TGTGCCAGCAGCTTCTGGGCCCAACGGGAGCAAGAGACCCAGTACTTC. Translating it yields CASSFWAQREQETQYF. The whole variable domain, remainder taken from reference TRBV7-8 and TRBJ2-5, is GAGVSQSPRYKVAKRGQDVALRCDPISGHVSLFWYQQALGQGPEFLTYFQNEAQLDKSGLPSDRFFAERPEGSVSTLKIQRTQQEDSAVYLCASSFWAQREQETQYFGPGTRLLVL.